Each of the 27 T cell receptor beta chains below was sequenced from the same sample in a study of shared clonotypes between healthy human individuals. The repertoire was sequenced with immunoSEQ multiplex PCR; TCRdb's copy has only in-frame clones and lacks some. The sample records about 2.3 million clones, 85% to 95% being singletons. Material: naive CD4+ T cells from PBMCs. Subset: CD45RA+ positively selected. The receptors come from a man younger than 35 in good health. Some clones in this sample may be carry-over from other donors' samples.

The chain joins TRBV5-1 to TRBJ2-4, with D possibly TRBD2 on 6 matching bases. Germline values: CDR1 SGHRS, CDR2 YFSETQ. The CDR3 sequence is 13 residues long. V shed 4 bases and J shed 8 bases, with 13 bases lying between them. The DNA of the CDR3 is TGCGCCAGCAGCCCGGGGACTCAGGACATTCAGTACTTC. It translates to CASSPGTQDIQYF.

V is TRBV28 and J is TRBJ1-5; the D gene is possibly TRBD1 (6 bases). V gave up 2 bases and J gave up 5 bases, with 16 bases separating them. Germline assignment: CDR1 MDHEN and CDR2 SYDVKM. There are 16 residues in the CDR3. The CDR3 loop reads CASSLTPRGGYQPQHF. The CDR3 DNA reads TGTGCCAGCAGTTTAACGCCTAGGGGGGGTTATCAGCCCCAGCATTTT. The whole variable domain, remainder taken from reference TRBV28 and TRBJ1-5, is DVKVTQSSRYLVKRTGEKVFLECVQDMDHENMFWYRQDPGLGLRLIYFSYDVKMKEKGDIPEGYSVSREKKERFSLILESASTNQTSMYLCASSLTPRGGYQPQHFGDGTRLSIL.

The chain joins TRBV5-4 to TRBJ2-3; perhaps TRBD1 as D (6 bases). V lost 3 bases, J lost 5 bases, and 13 bases lay in between. The CDR3 contains 14 residues. The germline V gene has CDR1 SGHNT and CDR2 YYREEE (reference sequence). The CDR3: CASSSGGAGDTQYF. The CDR3 DNA is TGTGCCAGCAGCTCTGGGGGCGCCGGAGATACGCAGTATTTT.

This clone was observed once. The chain is built from TRBV28 and TRBJ1-1; 9 bases match TRBD1. CDR1 and CDR2 (germline): MDHEN, SYDVKM. CDR3 length equals 16 residues. The J segment lost 1 base and the V segment lost 6 bases, leaving 9 bases of the junction unmatched. This chain's CDR3 is CASRPDRGRRNTEAFF. Written as DNA, the CDR3 is TGTGCCAGCAGGCCTGACAGGGGGAGGAGGAACACTGAAGCTTTCTTT.

The V and J genes are TRBV30 and TRBJ2-5; D might be TRBD2 (7 bases). The ends were cut back, 0 bases at V and 5 bases at J, with 16 bases in the middle. CDR3 length: 15 amino acids. CDR1 is GTSNPN, CDR2 SVGIG, per germline (reference sequence). The CDR3 protein is CAWSVQVGGGETQYF. CDR3 nucleotides: TGTGCCTGGAGTGTACAGGTGGGAGGGGGTGAGACCCAGTACTTC.

The J gene is TRBJ2-1, the V gene TRBV11-2; 8 bases agree with TRBD2. V gave up 3 bases and J gave up 9 bases; unmatched junction bases: 10. The CDR3 is made up of 15 amino acids. Germline lookup yields CDR1 SGHAT and CDR2 FQNNGV. The CDR3 is CASSFFGRGLGEQFF. The CDR3 DNA reads as TGTGCCAGCAGCTTCTTCGGGAGGGGTCTTGGTGAGCAGTTCTTC.

The rearrangement links TRBV14 to TRBJ1-1; TRBD1 agrees at 9 bases. Germline-derived CDR1 and CDR2 are SGHDN and FVKESK. After removal of 0 bases from V and 5 bases from J, the junction contained 4 bases not matched to a gene. This CDR3 region has 15 residues. This CDR3 reads CASSQEDRGNTEAFF. The CDR3 nucleotides are TGTGCCAGCAGCCAAGAGGACAGGGGCAATACTGAAGCTTTCTTT.

The chain combines TRBV5-1 with TRBJ2-7, with 10 bases fitting TRBD2. The CDR3 has 15 amino acids. The junction had 7 bases not matched to a gene; V was cut back by 4 bases and J by 3 bases. Germline V CDR1 and CDR2: SGHRS, YFSETQ. The chain's CDR3 is CASSPTSGKVYEQYF. CDR3 in DNA: TGCGCCAGCAGCCCCACTAGCGGGAAAGTCTACGAGCAGTACTTC. Full variable domain (outside the CDR3, taken from reference TRBV5-1 and TRBJ2-7): KAGVTQTPRYLIKTRGQQVTLSCSPISGHRSVSWYQQTPGQGLQFLFEYFSETQRNKGNFPGRFSGRQFSNSRSEMNVSTLELGDSALYLCASSPTSGKVYEQYFGPGTRLTVT.

This chain links TRBV25-1 with TRBJ2-6; no firm D call. V lost 0 bases and J lost 2, with 5 bases in between. The CDR3 loop spans 15 amino acids. Germline values: CDR1 MGHDK, CDR2 SYGVNS. The CDR3 DNA reads TGTGCCAGCAGTGAATATCGGGCTGGGGCCAACGTCCTGACTTTC. Its protein is CASSEYRAGANVLTF. Variable domain in full (rest from reference TRBV25-1 and TRBJ2-6): EADIYQTPRYLVIGTGKKITLECSQTMGHDKMYWYQQDPGMELHLIHYSYGVNSTEKGDLSSESTVSRIRTEHFPLTLESARPSHTSQYLCASSEYRAGANVLTFGAGSRLTVL.

This clone was found a few times. V and J are TRBV9 and TRBJ1-4; a weak D match, TRBD1 (6 bases). The CDR3 is 12 amino acids. Germline-derived CDR1 and CDR2 are SGDLS and YYNGEE. Trimming left V 5 bases short and J 8 bases short, with 10 bases between. The CDR3 protein is CASSKGDEKLFF. In DNA, the CDR3 is TGTGCCAGCAGTAAGGGGGACGAAAAACTGTTTTTT.

This rearrangement joins TRBV11-2 to TRBJ1-3; D unresolved. V was cut by 5 bases and J by 3 bases, with 11 bases left in between. This CDR3 has 14 amino acids. CDR1 SGHAT and CDR2 FQNNGV come from the germline V gene. DNA for the CDR3: TGTGCCAGCAGCCCTGACGGTCTTGGAAACACCATATATTTT. Amino acid sequence: CASSPDGLGNTIYF.

This clone was counted once. The J gene is TRBJ2-7, the V gene TRBV28; D not resolved. From germline, CDR1 is MDHEN and CDR2 SYDVKM. The V gene lost 4 bases and the J gene lost 0 bases, with 10 bases spanning the gap. The CDR3 consists of 14 residues. The CDR3 loop reads CASSSVVGSYEQYF. CDR3 sequence (DNA): TGTGCCAGCAGTTCCGTCGTGGGCTCCTACGAGCAGTACTTC.

The gene calls are TRBV29-1 and TRBJ1-1; tentative D call: TRBD1 (6 bases). The germline CDR1 and CDR2 sequences are SQVTM and ANQGSEA. The V end was cut by 3 bases, the J end by 5 bases, with 13 bases between. The CDR3 is 13 residues long. The CDR3 loop is CSVDTGLRTEAFF. For the CDR3, the DNA is TGCAGCGTTGATACAGGGTTGAGGACTGAAGCTTTCTTT.

The chain links TRBV9 to TRBJ2-7, with TRBD1 identical over 9 bases. The CDR3 has 15 amino acids. The V segment lost 3 bases and the J segment 2 bases; nucleotides outside the gene matches: 6. Germline lookup yields CDR1 SGDLS and CDR2 YYNGEE. This chain's CDR3 is CASSDRDRATYEQYF. DNA of the CDR3: TGTGCCAGCAGCGACCGGGACAGGGCGACCTACGAGCAGTACTTC.

Note on this clone: One end of the junction is discordant with germline, which a read error may explain. The chain combines TRBV4-1 with TRBJ2-7; the match to TRBD1 covers 7 bases. Germline lookup yields CDR1 MGHRA and CDR2 YSYEKL. This CDR3 is 15 amino acids long. CDR3 sequence: CASSQEGAVSYEQYF. In nucleotides, the CDR3 is TGCGCCAGCAGTCAAGAGGGGGCCGTGTCCTACGAGCAGTACTTC.

This sequence joins TRBV5-8 and TRBJ2-5; D is ambiguous. CDR1 and CDR2 (germline): SGHTS, YDEGEE. Trimming removed 0 bases at V and 2 bases at J, with 11 bases between. The length of the CDR3 is 15 residues. This chain's CDR3 is CASSLGTRPQETQYF. CDR3 bases: TGTGCCAGCAGCTTGGGGACCCGGCCTCAAGAGACCCAGTACTTC.

The rearrangement joins TRBV4-3 to TRBJ2-1; 14 bases line up with TRBD2. Germline lookup yields CDR1 LGHNA and CDR2 YSLEER. The J segment lost 7 bases and the V segment lost 4 bases, leaving 6 bases of the junction unmatched. CDR3 length: 16 residues. The CDR3 reads CASSPQGTSGGNEQFF. Written as DNA, the CDR3 is TGCGCCAGCAGCCCCCAGGGGACTAGCGGGGGTAATGAGCAGTTCTTC.

This chain links TRBV28 with TRBJ1-3; D uncertain. Per germline, CDR1 MDHEN and CDR2 SYDVKM. The length of the CDR3 is 15 residues. Trimming shortened V by 1 base and J by 0 bases, and 7 bases separated the two germline ends. DNA for the CDR3: TGTGCCAGCAGTTTATACCTGAGCTCTGGAAACACCATATATTTT. It encodes CASSLYLSSGNTIYF.

V and J are TRBV7-3 and TRBJ2-5; 7 bases line up with TRBD2. V was pared by 5 bases and J by 5 bases, with 11 bases of the junction left unmatched. The CDR3 length is 15 residues. CDR1 SGHTA and CDR2 FQGTGA come from the germline V gene. The CDR3 nucleotides read TGTGCCAGCAGCCCACGTGGCGGGAGAGAGGAGACCCAGTACTTC. Protein: CASSPRGGREETQYF.

This chain joins TRBV11-2 and TRBJ2-5, with TRBD2 as a possible D gene (6 bases). Germline V gene sequence: CDR1 SGHAT, CDR2 FQNNGV. The CDR3 is 15 residues long. V lost 3 bases to trimming and J lost 5 bases, with 16 bases between them. CDR3 amino acids: CASSFGQPGVETQYF. In nucleotides, the CDR3 is TGTGCCAGCAGCTTTGGGCAACCGGGGGTGGAGACCCAGTACTTC. Filled out from reference TRBV11-2 and TRBJ2-5, the complete variable domain reads EAGVAQSPRYKIIEKRQSVAFWCNPISGHATLYWYQQILGQGPKLLIQFQNNGVVDDSQLPKDRFSAERLKGVDSTLKIQPAKLEDSAVYLCASSFGQPGVETQYFGPGTRLLVL.

J is TRBJ2-7 and V is TRBV6-5, with D possibly called TRBD1 or TRBD2 (5 bases each). CDR3 length equals 13 residues. Trimming removed 5 bases at V and 5 bases at J, with 13 bases between. Germline loops: CDR1 MNHEY, CDR2 SVGAGI. CDR3 nucleotide sequence: TGTGCCAGCAGTACTCGGACGGGGCACGAGCAGTACTTC. Protein product: CASSTRTGHEQYF.

This clone has just a few counts. The rearrangement joins TRBV19 to TRBJ1-5; 7 bases are a match to TRBD1. The CDR3 extends over 15 amino acids. From germline, CDR1 is LNHDA and CDR2 SQIVND (reference sequence). The ends lost 3 bases at V and 4 bases at J; junction bases unmatched: 6. This CDR3 is CASSIVTGLNQPQHF. The CDR3 DNA reads TGTGCCAGTAGTATCGTGACAGGGTTGAATCAGCCCCAGCATTTT.

The chain joins TRBV7-2 to TRBJ2-5; 10 bases align to TRBD2. This CDR3 contains 18 residues. After removal of 3 bases from V and 4 bases from J, the junction contained 14 bases not matched to a gene. In germline, CDR1 is SGHTA, CDR2 FQGNSA. CDR3 DNA sequence: TGTGCCAGCAGCTTGGTTACTAGCGGGGAGAGGAGGGGAGAGACCCAGTACTTC. Protein sequence: CASSLVTSGERRGETQYF.

The rearrangement links TRBV6-6 to TRBJ2-7; D is undetermined. Trimming shortened V by 7 bases and J by 1 base, and 14 bases separated the two germline ends. The germline gives CDR1 MNHNY, CDR2 SVGAGI (reference sequence). The CDR3 runs to 14 residues. Here the CDR3 reads CASTVASFSYEQYF. The CDR3 DNA reads TGTGCCAGCACAGTAGCTTCCTTTTCCTACGAGCAGTACTTC.

Details on this clone: This sample includes further DNA sequences coding for the same CDR3. The J gene is TRBJ2-1, the V gene TRBV7-3; TRBD1 agrees at 10 bases. J lost 4 bases, V lost 5 bases, and 5 bases had no gene match. Germline lookup yields CDR1 SGHTA and CDR2 FQGTGA. The CDR3 totals 15 residues. CDR3 nucleotides: TGTGCCAGCAGCAGTGACAGGGGGCTATACAATGAGCAGTTCTTC. Residues: CASSSDRGLYNEQFF.

This clone has just one count. The chain has TRBV30 and TRBJ2-1; 9 bases map to TRBD2. The CDR3 totals 16 residues. Looked up from germline, CDR1 is GTSNPN and CDR2 is SVGIG (reference sequence). V trimming: 1 base; J trimming: 2 bases; junction bases outside the gene matches: 6. CDR3 DNA: TGTGCCTGGAGTGCAACTAGCGGGCGGACCTACAATGAGCAGTTCTTC. This translates into CAWSATSGRTYNEQFF.

A note on this clone: At the DNA level, this CDR3 is encoded by other sequences in the same sample as well. The V and J genes are TRBV28 and TRBJ2-5; D uncertain. CDR3 length: 11 amino acids. CDR1 is MDHEN and CDR2 is SYDVKM in the germline V gene. V gave up 6 bases and J gave up 4 bases, with 6 bases separating them. CDR3 DNA sequence: TGTGCCAGCAGCACCATAGAGACCCAGTACTTC. Protein: CASSTIETQYF.